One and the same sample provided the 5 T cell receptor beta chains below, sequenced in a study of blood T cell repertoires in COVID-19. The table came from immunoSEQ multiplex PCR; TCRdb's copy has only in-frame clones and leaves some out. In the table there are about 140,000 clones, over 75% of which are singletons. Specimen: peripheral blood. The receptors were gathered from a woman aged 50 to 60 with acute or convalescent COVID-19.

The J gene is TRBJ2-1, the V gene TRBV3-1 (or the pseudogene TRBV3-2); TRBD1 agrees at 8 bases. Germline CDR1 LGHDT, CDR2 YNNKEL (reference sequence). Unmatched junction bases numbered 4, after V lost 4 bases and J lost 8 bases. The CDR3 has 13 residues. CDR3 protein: CASSRRGQDEQFF. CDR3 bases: TGTGCCAGCAGCCGCAGGGGGCAGGATGAGCAGTTCTTC.

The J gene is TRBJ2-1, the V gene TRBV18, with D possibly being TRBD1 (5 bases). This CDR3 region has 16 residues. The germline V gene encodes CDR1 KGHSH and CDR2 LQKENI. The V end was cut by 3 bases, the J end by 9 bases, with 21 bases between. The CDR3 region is CASSPSRASTWGEQFF. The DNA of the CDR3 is TGTGCCAGCTCACCCAGCAGGGCGTCTACCTGGGGTGAGCAGTTCTTC.

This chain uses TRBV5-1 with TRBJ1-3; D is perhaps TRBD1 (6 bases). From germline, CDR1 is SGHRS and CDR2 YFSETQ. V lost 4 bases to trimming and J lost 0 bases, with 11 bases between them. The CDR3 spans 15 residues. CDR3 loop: CASSEGQISGNTIYF. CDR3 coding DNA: TGCGCCAGCAGCGAAGGACAGATCTCTGGAAACACCATATATTTT.

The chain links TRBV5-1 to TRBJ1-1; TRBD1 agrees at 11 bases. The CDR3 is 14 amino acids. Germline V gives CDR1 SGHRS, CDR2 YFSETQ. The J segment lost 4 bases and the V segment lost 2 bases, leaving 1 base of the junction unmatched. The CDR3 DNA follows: TGCGCCAGCAGCTTCGGGACAGGGGGCACTGAAGCTTTCTTT. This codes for CASSFGTGGTEAFF.

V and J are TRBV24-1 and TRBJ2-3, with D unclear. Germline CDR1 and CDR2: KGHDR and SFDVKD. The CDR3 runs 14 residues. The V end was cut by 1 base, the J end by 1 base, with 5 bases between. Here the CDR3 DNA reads TGTGCCACCAGTGATTTTCAGGGCACAGATACGCAGTATTTT. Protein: CATSDFQGTDTQYF.